This T cell receptor (beta chain) was found in a study of T cells in Graves' hyperthyroidism and ophthalmopathy. This clonotype was counted between two and nine times. Antigen specificity is unknown. The CDR3 runs 15 residues. CDR1 WNHNN and CDR2 SYGVQD come from the germline V gene (reference sequence). V lost 0 bases and J 3 bases, leaving 12 bases between the germline ends. Stable hyperthyroidism: no ophthalmopathy progression over 18 months of follow-up. Study-wide points: Ophthalmopathy was predicted by the model a median of about 6.5 months ahead of onset.

TCR beta CDR3 sequences were amplified from RNA transcripts. In the first-round RT-PCR of the TCR CDR3, the HTBI primer set was used. TCRdb independently ran MiXCR on the multiplex PCR reads; one entry per CDR3 protein. This sample has 300,000 to 450,000 distinct CDR3 sequences, with approximately 15% found just once. The J gene is TRBJ2-7, the V gene TRBV10-1, with D possibly being TRBD2 (5 bases). Sequencing was performed on blood. The TCR comes from a woman in her fifties or sixties with Graves' hyperthyroidism. The CDR3 spells CASSESWPGSYEQYF. In nucleotides, the CDR3 is TGCGCCAGCAGTGAGTCGTGGCCGGGGAGCTACGAGCAGTACTTC.